One sample yielded the 2 T cell receptor beta chains listed below, sequenced in a study of tumor-infiltrating lymphocytes in primary liver carcinoma. Each 20-30 mg portion of unsorted bulk tissue served as the source for co-extraction of RNA and DNA. cDNA specific to TCR beta was made from approximately 0.55 ug of total RNA, with a constant-region primer employed for priming. TCR beta libraries came from three nested multiplex PCR rounds using slightly modified ARM-PCR. The first two PCR rounds used TRBV1-TRBV30 primers with a Cbeta primer, 9 to 10 cycles each. Using its own MiXCR run on the multiplex PCR reads, TCRdb lists one record per CDR3 protein. The sample contains tens of thousands of distinct CDR3 sequences, approximately 77% of which appear only once. Material: liver tumor tissue from sampling region 1. Subset meaning: tumor region T1, superior pole. The receptors stem from a man aged 35 to 55 with primary liver carcinoma and hepatitis B virus infection.

With respect to this clonotype: A much bigger clone sits one base away, suggesting this may be a read error. The chain couples TRBV5-1 to TRBJ2-2; 11 bases match TRBD1. The CDR3 is 15 residues long. The germline V gene has CDR1 SGHRS and CDR2 YFSETQ. The CDR3, as DNA: TGCGCCAGCAGCGGTAGGACAGGGGGCAACGGGAAGCTGTTTTTT. The encoded protein is CASSGRTGGNGKLFF.

Remarks on this clonotype: The CDR3 carries no conserved terminal phenylalanine or tryptophan, so it likely arises from a read error. No DNA is shown, since the ends of the CDR3 on it are uncertain; the CDR3 is the one TCRdb lists. The rearrangement uses TRBV28 and TRBJ2-7; the D call TRBD2 from the table was never checked on the DNA. Germline values: CDR1 MDHEN, CDR2 SYDVKM. The CDR3 is 13 amino acids in total, end residues counted. This chain's CDR3 is CASNVGGSYEQHL.